Listed below are T cell receptor beta chains from one sample, sequenced in a study of siplizumab effects on memory and regulatory T cells. Profiling relied on immunoSEQ multiplex PCR, and the TCRdb table lists in-frame clones only, not all of them. Altogether fewer than 100,000 clones are present, 95% being singletons, with the ten largest covering around a sixth. The sequencing sample was made of CD8+ T cells sorted from blood. All receptors derive from a human donor in good health. The CDR3 runs from the conserved cysteine through the conserved F or W. D genes are given only for firm matches. Some rows have no size entry. The others give once, few or many, or a class for an expanded clone.

j_gene | d_gene | v_gene | abundance | CDR3nt | CDR3aa
TRBJ2-7 | NA | TRBV6-1 | NA | TGTGCCAGCAGTGGCCGCCTGGAGGTCTACGAGCAGTACTTC | CASSGRLEVYEQYF
TRBJ1-2 | NA | TRBV9 | NA | TGTGCCAGCAGCGTACCAGATAATAACTATGGCTACACCTTC | CASSVPDNNYGYTF
TRBJ2-1 | NA | TRBV4-1 | NA | TGCGCCAGCAGCCAAAAAATCGGACTTCTAAGCTCCTACAATGAGCAGTTCTTC | CASSQKIGLLSSYNEQFF
TRBJ1-1 | NA | TRBV19 | NA | TGTGCCAGTAGTATAGGGGGGAACACTGAAGCTTTCTTT | CASSIGGNTEAFF
TRBJ1-1 | NA | TRBV19 | NA | TGTGCCACAGGGAACACTGAAGCTTTCTTT | CATGNTEAFF
TRBJ1-1 | NA | TRBV10-2 | few | TGCGCCAGCAGGGTGGTTAGGGCGAACACTGAAGCTTTCTTT | CASRVVRANTEAFF
TRBJ1-5 | NA | TRBV4-1 | NA | TGCGCCAGCAGCCAAGAGGGAGGTGGCGGCAATCAGCCCCAGCATTTT | CASSQEGGGGNQPQHF
TRBJ1-1 | NA | TRBV28 | once | TGTGCCAGCAGTTTACAATACACCAGGACTAAAGAAGCTTTCTTT | CASSLQYTRTKEAFF
TRBJ2-5 | NA | TRBV5-1 | NA | TGCGCCAGCAGCTCGCGGACGGATGGGGAGACCCAGTACTTC | CASSSRTDGETQYF
TRBJ1-1 | NA | TRBV9 | NA | TGTGCCAGCAGTTCCGATGGAAGTTTGTGGACTGAAGCTTTCTTT | CASSSDGSLWTEAFF
TRBJ2-7 | NA | TRBV7-9 | NA | TGTGCCAGCAGCTTAGGGACATACTACGAGCAGTACTTC | CASSLGTYYEQYF
TRBJ2-3 | TRBD1 | TRBV4-1 | NA | TGCGCCAGCAGCTTGGACAGGGGGGCAGATACGCAGTATTTT | CASSLDRGADTQYF
TRBJ2-1 | NA | TRBV5-1 | NA | TGCGCCAGCAGCTCCCCCGGCAATGAGCAGTTCTTC | CASSSPGNEQFF
TRBJ2-5 | TRBD2 | TRBV7-9 | NA | TGTGCCAGCAGTTCCGGGACTACACAAGAGACCCAGTACTTC | CASSSGTTQETQYF
TRBJ1-5 | NA | TRBV7-9 | NA | TGTGCCAGCAGCTTAGAGAGAAATCAGCCCCAGCATTTT | CASSLERNQPQHF
TRBJ1-4 | NA | TRBV14 | NA | TGTGCCAGCAGCCAAGAATTATGGGCGCCGGGTGAAAAACTGTTTTTT | CASSQELWAPGEKLFF
TRBJ2-1 | TRBD2 | TRBV29-1 | NA | TGCAGCGTTGTCCCCTCACGAGGACTAGCGGGAGACAATGAGCAGTTCTTC | CSVVPSRGLAGDNEQFF
TRBJ1-1 | NA | TRBV28 | NA | TGTGCCAGCAGACGAAAATATCGGGACGGAGTATCTAGCACTGAAGCTTTCTTT | CASRRKYRDGVSSTEAFF
TRBJ2-1 | NA | TRBV10-1 | NA | TGCGCCAGCAGTGATGGGGCGTCGAGCTCCTACAATGAGCAGTTCTTC | CASSDGASSSYNEQFF
TRBJ2-3 | TRBD2 | TRBV9 | NA | TGTGCCAGCAGCCCTCAAGCGGGAGGTGAGCCAGATACGCAGTATTTT | CASSPQAGGEPDTQYF
TRBJ2-1 | NA | TRBV11-2 | NA | TGTGCCAGCAGCCTGGAAGCGGGCGACTACAATGAGCAGTTCTTC | CASSLEAGDYNEQFF
TRBJ2-5 | TRBD2 | TRBV19 | NA | TGTGCCAGTAGCCCCCATTGGCGGGAGGTGGAGGAGACCCAGTACTTC | CASSPHWREVEETQYF
TRBJ2-1 | NA | TRBV19 | NA | TGTGCCAGTAGCCTTGACAGTTACAATGAGCAGTTCTTC | CASSLDSYNEQFF
TRBJ2-7 | NA | TRBV29-1 | NA | TGCAGCGTCTTCTCTATCACCTACGAGCAGTACTTC | CSVFSITYEQYF
TRBJ2-7 | NA | TRBV11-2 | NA | TGTGCCAGCAGCTTAGGTTCCAGCAATCCCTCCTACGAGCAGTACTTC | CASSLGSSNPSYEQYF
TRBJ2-7 | TRBD1 | TRBV29-1 | NA | TGCAGCGTTAAAGAAATTGGGACAGGGAAATCCTACGAGCAGTACTTC | CSVKEIGTGKSYEQYF
TRBJ2-2 | NA | TRBV5-1 | NA | TGCGCCAGCAGCTTGGGACGGGCCCAAGCTTCTAACACCGGGGAGCTGTTTTTT | CASSLGRAQASNTGELFF
TRBJ1-1 | TRBD1 | TRBV9 | NA | TGTGCCAGCAGGCCCGACAGGGGCAAGAGTGAAGCTTTCTTT | CASRPDRGKSEAFF
TRBJ2-7 | NA | TRBV4-2 | NA | TGTGCCAGCAGCCAAGATGGTTTTAACGAGCAGTACTTC | CASSQDGFNEQYF
TRBJ1-5 | NA | TRBV7-4 | NA | TGTGCCAGCAGGCCGAGGACGAGGCCCCTCTATAGCAATCAGCCCCAGCATTTT | CASRPRTRPLYSNQPQHF
TRBJ1-5 | NA | TRBV5-5 | NA | TGTGCCAGCAGCCCTCTCCCGGCGACGGGCAATCAGCCCCAGCATTTT | CASSPLPATGNQPQHF
TRBJ2-7 | TRBD1 | TRBV27 | NA | TGTGCCAGCAGTTACGGACAGGGTTACGAGCAGTACTTC | CASSYGQGYEQYF
TRBJ2-7 | NA | TRBV5-6 | NA | TGTGCCAGCAGCTTGGCCAACGACTACGAGCAGTACTTC | CASSLANDYEQYF
TRBJ2-1 | TRBD2 | TRBV4-1 | once | TGCGCCAGCAGCCAAGATCTCCGGGAGGGACATTTCTTC | CASSQDLREGHFF
TRBJ1-1 | TRBD1 | TRBV18 | few | TGTGCCAGCTCACTGGACAGGATGAACACTGAAGCTTTCTTT | CASSLDRMNTEAFF
TRBJ2-1 | TRBD2 | TRBV19 | NA | TGTGCCAGTAGTATATTCACTAGCGGGAAGGGTGAGCAGTTCTTC | CASSIFTSGKGEQFF
TRBJ2-1 | NA | TRBV5-1 | NA | TGCGCCAGCAGCTTGGCTTCCCTGGGAGCGTCCTACAATGAGCAGTTCTTC | CASSLASLGASYNEQFF
TRBJ1-3 | TRBD1 | TRBV5-1 | NA | TGCGCCAGCAGCCCGACAGGGCTTTGGGACACCATATATTTT | CASSPTGLWDTIYF
TRBJ2-3 | NA | TRBV2 | NA | TGTGCCAGCAGTGAAGAGGGGTCCACAGATACGCAGTATTTT | CASSEEGSTDTQYF
TRBJ2-3 | TRBD2 | TRBV19 | NA | TGTGCCAGTGCGGTAGCGGGACCGGCAGATACGCAGTATTTT | CASAVAGPADTQYF
TRBJ2-1 | NA | TRBV7-9 | NA | TGTGCCAGCAGGTTGGGTCCCTATGAGCAGTTCTTC | CASRLGPYEQFF
TRBJ2-7 | NA | TRBV27 | NA | TGTGCCAGCAGTTACAGGGGGGGCCCCTACGAGCAGTACTTC | CASSYRGGPYEQYF
TRBJ2-7 | TRBD2 | TRBV27 | NA | TGTGTAACCCGGGGGGAGTTGGTCTACGAGCAGTACTTC | CVTRGELVYEQYF